Listed below are T cell receptor beta chains from one sample, sequenced in a study of technical replicates of blood from a few donors. Clones were sequenced by immunoSEQ multiplex PCR, and TCRdb holds only the in-frame ones, with some missing. This sample has 98,000 or so clones, with roughly 95% found just once. Sequenced input: T cells isolated from PBMCs. The receptors were sampled from a human donor in good health. Each CDR3 is given without its conserved first and last residue. The D gene is left open where the match is weak.

TRBJ2-2 . TRBV2 ASHRDSTGELF
TRBJ2-7 TRBD1 TRBV2 ASSKTGAEYEQY
TRBJ2-3 TRBD1 TRBV28 ASPRGTENFSTDTQY
TRBJ1-4 TRBD1 TRBV7-9 ASSDTGGGGNEKLF
TRBJ1-2 . TRBV11-2 ASSLLGGYT
TRBJ1-2 TRBD1 TRBV5-4 ASSYGQGDYGYT
TRBJ2-1 TRBD2 TRBV9 ASSGRVERWGGYNEQF
TRBJ2-3 TRBD2 TRBV27 ASRTWTSSPDTQY
TRBJ2-2 TRBD2 TRBV27 ASSWVAGGAGNTGELF
TRBJ2-2 TRBD2 TRBV11-2 ASTEGTMGGSENTGELF